Sequencing of this TCR beta chain was carried out in a study of CD8+CD57+ T cells in acquired aplastic anemia (dated by TCRdb to 2016 to 2019). In the study overall: Extracted DNA from sorted CD4+ and CD8+ cells averaged approximately 3.4 ug, ranging from roughly 0.17 to 27.4 ug. CD8+CD57+ expansion was defined as a frequency above the mean frequency observed in healthy subjects.

This clonotype was seen only a few times. The antigen it binds to is not known. Qualities for individual bases were not recorded, and no much larger clone is one base off. TCR beta VDJ combination and CDR3 sequence profiling used genomic DNA as the template. TCR repertoire sequencing was run on an Illumina HiSeq 2000. In the original analysis: Repertoires were assessed using TRBV/TRBJ rearrangement plots, CDR3 size and DJ length profiles, and Simpson's diversity index. The most abundant DNA sequence in the deep sequencing data was taken as the immunodominant clone. CDR3 amino acid sequences were screened for sharing across subjects and compared with published repertoires and the VDJdb database. TCRdb itself trimmed the public reads at Q25 with fastp, ran MiXCR and retained productive beta chains. One record per CDR3 amino acid sequence lists the most common genes and DNA. The V and J calls follow TCRdb's processing rather than the paper's. For this sample there are around 430,000 distinct CDR3 sequences; roughly 34% appear just once. Less than 0.85% of the sample is in the top ten clones.

The paper's findings and limits, for the study overall: Roughly 30 CD8+ CDR3 sequences were found to be shared between patients and controls, but these sequences appeared to be highly expressed in patients and within the immunodominant clones of the patients. CD8+ Simpson's diversity did not differ significantly between patients and healthy controls (P=0.060).

The patients picked for sequencing were ones in whom flow cytometry had shown an expansion of CD8+CD57+ cells. All patients had severe acquired aplastic anemia diagnosed by International Study of Aplastic Anemia and Agranulocytosis and Camitta criteria. No therapy had been received by the patients at the time of blood sampling. In the study, sorted CD4+ and CD8+ blood T cells from patients with severe aplastic anemia and from healthy subjects underwent deep sequencing of TCR repertoires. Patients were enrolled in the USA under clinicaltrials.gov protocols 00001620, 01623167, 00001397, 00071045, 00081523 and 00961064. Ficoll-Paque density gradient centrifugation was used to isolate peripheral blood mononuclear cells. CD4+ and CD8+ T cells were sorted by FACS or magnetic beads before DNA extraction. The TCR was taken from a human donor with aplastic anemia. Sequencing input: sorted CD4+, CD8+, or CD8+CD57+ T cells (not recorded which) from PBMCs.

The DNA sequence follows: TGTGCCAGCAGCTTAGGGGGTGGGACAGGGGGATGGGAAAAACTGTTTTTT. Its amino acids are CASSLGGGTGGWEKLFF. The chain links TRBV7-8 with TRBJ1-4; 11 bases in between match TRBD1. The CDR3 starts with the cysteine, ends with the phenylalanine, and has 17 residues. Only CDR3 DNA remains: 51 bases, in frame from the first base. CDR1 is given as SGHVS and CDR2 as FQNEAQ, both from the germline V gene. V has 1 base trimmed and J has 8 bases trimmed; junction bases matching no gene number 9.